This T cell receptor (beta chain) was captured by sequencing in a study of low-dose radiotherapy and immunotherapy resistance in tumors. Study information: With fractions of 0.5 Gy given every 2 weeks, Cohort 1 accumulated a total of 6.5 Gy.

The time point here: before trial treatment. This clonotype was found many times. This CDR3 region has 15 residues. Germline V CDR1 and CDR2: MNHEY, SVGEGT. V lost 2 bases to trimming and J lost 6 bases; unmatched junction nucleotides: 7. TRAV- and TRBV-specific primers primed first-strand cDNA, covering alpha and beta chains. For amplifying TCRs, the PCR ran for about 22 cycles with Phusion, which was used together with a constant-region primer and the adapter on the V primers. Using its own MiXCR run on the reads, TCRdb lists one record per CDR3 protein. The sample shows 85,000 to 95,000 distinct CDR3 sequences, 9.4% of them seen only once.

Sequencing was performed on PBMCs, taken before treatment. This sequence joins TRBV6-2 or TRBV6-3 and TRBJ2-7, with 10 bases identical to TRBD1. The clonotype was recovered from a male donor with prostate cancer. CDR3 region: CASSYGGTGEIEQYF. In nucleotides, the CDR3 is TGTGCCAGCAGTTACGGAGGGACAGGGGAGATCGAGCAGTACTTC.